The rows below give T cell receptor beta chains drawn from one sample of a study of beta chain features in type 1 diabetes. The data were produced by immunoSEQ multiplex PCR, yet TCRdb's version contains in-frame clones alone and is incomplete. The sample yields about 110,000 clones, almost 40% seen once. The sequencing sample was made of stem cell memory CD4+ T cells from blood. Receptors originate from a young woman in good health. Each CDR3 is given with its conserved first and last residue. Fields, in order: V gene, clone size, D gene, J gene, CDR3 protein, CDR3 DNA. A D gene is named only where the DNA matches it firmly. Size is omitted from some rows. Given values are once, few, many or a class for expanded clones.

V gene: TRBV5-1; clone size: .; D gene: .; J gene: TRBJ2-7; CDR3 protein: CASSLVTGLYEQYF; CDR3 DNA: TGCGCCAGCAGCTTGGTCACAGGGCTCTACGAGCAGTACTTC
V gene: TRBV5-1; clone size: .; D gene: .; J gene: TRBJ1-1; CDR3 protein: CASSLDNRVITEAFF; CDR3 DNA: TGCGCCAGCAGCCTAGACAACAGGGTAATAACTGAAGCTTTCTTT
V gene: TRBV2; clone size: .; D gene: TRBD1; J gene: TRBJ1-1; CDR3 protein: CASIWQGAQTEAFF; CDR3 DNA: TGTGCCAGCATCTGGCAGGGGGCGCAGACTGAAGCTTTCTTT
V gene: TRBV7-8; clone size: .; D gene: TRBD2; J gene: TRBJ2-1; CDR3 protein: CASSLNAASGRDNEQFF; CDR3 DNA: TGTGCCAGCAGCTTAAACGCTGCTAGCGGGAGAGACAATGAGCAGTTCTTC
V gene: TRBV7-2; clone size: few; D gene: .; J gene: TRBJ2-7; CDR3 protein: CASSSSNTYEQYF; CDR3 DNA: TGTGCCAGCAGCTCGTCCAACACCTACGAGCAGTACTTC
V gene: TRBV30; clone size: few; D gene: .; J gene: TRBJ1-3; CDR3 protein: CAWGQMAGNTIYF; CDR3 DNA: TGTGCCTGGGGACAGATGGCCGGAAACACCATATATTTT
V gene: TRBV7-9; clone size: few; D gene: TRBD2; J gene: TRBJ2-1; CDR3 protein: CASSYGGRATYNEQFF; CDR3 DNA: TGTGCCAGCAGCTACGGCGGGAGGGCCACCTACAATGAGCAGTTCTTC
V gene: TRBV28; clone size: few; D gene: .; J gene: TRBJ1-1; CDR3 protein: CASRITYTEAFF; CDR3 DNA: TGTGCCAGCCGCATTACTTACACTGAAGCTTTCTTT
V gene: TRBV6-5; clone size: once; D gene: .; J gene: TRBJ1-4; CDR3 protein: CASSYGGVTNEKLFF; CDR3 DNA: TGTGCCAGCAGTTACGGGGGGGTTACTAATGAAAAACTGTTTTTT
V gene: TRBV5-1; clone size: .; D gene: .; J gene: TRBJ2-1; CDR3 protein: CASTLQYNEQFF; CDR3 DNA: TGCGCCAGCACCTTACAGTATAATGAGCAGTTCTTC
V gene: TRBV10-3; clone size: .; D gene: .; J gene: TRBJ2-3; CDR3 protein: CASSPRHSLVFADTQYF; CDR3 DNA: TGTGCCAGCAGCCCAAGACATTCCCTCGTGTTCGCAGATACGCAGTATTTT
V gene: TRBV6-6; clone size: few; D gene: TRBD2; J gene: TRBJ2-1; CDR3 protein: CASNDEGLAGLNEQFF; CDR3 DNA: TGTGCCAGCAACGACGAGGGACTAGCGGGACTCAATGAGCAGTTCTTC
V gene: TRBV7-9; clone size: few; D gene: .; J gene: TRBJ2-1; CDR3 protein: CASSLAGSRDNYNEQFF; CDR3 DNA: TGTGCCAGCAGCTTAGCGGGTAGCAGGGATAATTACAATGAGCAGTTCTTC
V gene: TRBV4-3; clone size: .; D gene: .; J gene: TRBJ1-3; CDR3 protein: CASSQDKLSGNTIYF; CDR3 DNA: TGCGCCAGCAGCCAAGATAAACTATCTGGAAACACCATATATTTT
V gene: TRBV7-8; clone size: .; D gene: .; J gene: TRBJ2-1; CDR3 protein: CASSRRRDNEQFF; CDR3 DNA: TGTGCCAGCAGCCGTCGACGGGACAATGAGCAGTTCTTC
V gene: TRBV18; clone size: .; D gene: .; J gene: TRBJ1-2; CDR3 protein: CASSPDRNYGYTF; CDR3 DNA: TGTGCCAGCTCACCCGACAGAAACTATGGCTACACCTTC
V gene: TRBV28; clone size: .; D gene: TRBD2; J gene: TRBJ2-5; CDR3 protein: CASSLSGAGLAGLGETQYF; CDR3 DNA: TGTGCCAGCAGTTTATCAGGGGCGGGGCTAGCGGGACTCGGTGAGACCCAGTACTTC
V gene: TRBV7-9; clone size: .; D gene: TRBD1; J gene: TRBJ1-5; CDR3 protein: CASSSGQGLNQPQHF; CDR3 DNA: TGTGCCAGCAGCTCTGGACAGGGCCTGAATCAGCCCCAGCATTTT
V gene: TRBV6-1; clone size: few; D gene: TRBD2; J gene: TRBJ2-7; CDR3 protein: CASSAGLAGGSSYEQYF; CDR3 DNA: TGTGCCAGCAGTGCCGGACTAGCGGGCGGGAGCTCCTACGAGCAGTACTTC
V gene: TRBV5-1; clone size: few; D gene: .; J gene: TRBJ2-1; CDR3 protein: CASSLTRDEQFF; CDR3 DNA: TGCGCCAGCAGCTTGACTAGAGATGAGCAGTTCTTC
V gene: TRBV28; clone size: .; D gene: TRBD1; J gene: TRBJ2-5; CDR3 protein: CASSSYRDRRLETQYF; CDR3 DNA: TGTGCCAGCAGTTCATACCGGGACAGGAGGCTGGAGACCCAGTACTTC
V gene: TRBV5-1; clone size: .; D gene: TRBD1; J gene: TRBJ2-5; CDR3 protein: CASSLGDRGETQYF; CDR3 DNA: TGCGCCAGCAGCTTGGGGGACAGGGGAGAGACCCAGTACTTC
V gene: TRBV5-1; clone size: .; D gene: TRBD2; J gene: TRBJ2-1; CDR3 protein: CASSLEGGRGSNEQFF; CDR3 DNA: TGCGCCAGCAGCTTGGAGGGCGGGAGGGGGAGCAATGAGCAGTTCTTC
V gene: TRBV28; clone size: .; D gene: TRBD1; J gene: TRBJ2-7; CDR3 protein: CASTNPGQGSTYEQYF; CDR3 DNA: TGTGCCAGCACTAACCCAGGACAGGGTAGCACCTACGAGCAGTACTTC
V gene: TRBV7-2; clone size: few; D gene: TRBD2; J gene: TRBJ2-3; CDR3 protein: CASSSVGTSGEMQYF; CDR3 DNA: TGTGCCAGCAGCTCGGTCGGGACTAGCGGTGAAATGCAGTATTTT
V gene: TRBV6-1; clone size: .; D gene: .; J gene: TRBJ2-2; CDR3 protein: CAVRRVGTGELFF; CDR3 DNA: TGTGCCGTCCGGAGAGTCGGCACCGGGGAGCTGTTTTTT
V gene: TRBV19; clone size: .; D gene: .; J gene: TRBJ1-1; CDR3 protein: CASRGLEGRFAEAFF; CDR3 DNA: TGTGCCAGTAGAGGTCTGGAGGGGCGGTTTGCTGAAGCTTTCTTT
V gene: TRBV6-5; clone size: .; D gene: .; J gene: TRBJ1-2; CDR3 protein: CASRPTGVYYGYTF; CDR3 DNA: TGTGCCAGCAGGCCGACCGGGGTCTACTATGGCTACACCTTC
V gene: TRBV5-4; clone size: .; D gene: TRBD1; J gene: TRBJ2-6; CDR3 protein: CASSAGQGSLSGANVLTF; CDR3 DNA: TGTGCCAGCAGCGCGGGACAGGGATCTCTTTCTGGGGCCAACGTCCTGACTTTC
V gene: TRBV6-5; clone size: few; D gene: TRBD2; J gene: TRBJ2-5; CDR3 protein: CASSYGLAGAETQYF; CDR3 DNA: TGTGCCAGCAGTTACGGGCTAGCGGGAGCCGAGACCCAGTACTTC
V gene: TRBV5-4; clone size: few; D gene: TRBD1; J gene: TRBJ2-5; CDR3 protein: CASRPGQGSVETQYF; CDR3 DNA: TGTGCCAGCAGACCGGGACAGGGGAGCGTAGAGACCCAGTACTTC
V gene: TRBV18; clone size: few; D gene: .; J gene: TRBJ2-6; CDR3 protein: CASSTGSGANVLTF; CDR3 DNA: TGTGCCAGCTCAACGGGTAGTGGGGCCAACGTCCTGACTTTC
V gene: TRBV10-3; clone size: few; D gene: TRBD1; J gene: TRBJ2-1; CDR3 protein: CAIGKTGGWVAGNNEQFF; CDR3 DNA: TGTGCCATCGGGAAGACAGGGGGCTGGGTAGCGGGGAACAATGAGCAGTTCTTC
V gene: TRBV19; clone size: .; D gene: TRBD2; J gene: TRBJ2-7; CDR3 protein: CASSLDSSGRAEEQYF; CDR3 DNA: TGTGCCAGTAGTCTGGATTCGAGCGGGAGGGCGGAAGAGCAGTACTTC
V gene: TRBV5-1; clone size: .; D gene: .; J gene: TRBJ1-2; CDR3 protein: CASSLNGAGYGYTF; CDR3 DNA: TGCGCCAGCAGCTTGAATGGGGCAGGCTATGGCTACACCTTC
V gene: TRBV5-1; clone size: few; D gene: TRBD1; J gene: TRBJ2-7; CDR3 protein: CASSLVEGQGAKTGVYEQYF; CDR3 DNA: TGCGCCAGCAGCTTGGTGGAGGGACAGGGCGCGAAAACAGGAGTCTACGAGCAGTACTTC
V gene: TRBV9; clone size: few; D gene: TRBD2; J gene: TRBJ2-5; CDR3 protein: CASSTGLAGGQVRQETQYF; CDR3 DNA: TGTGCCAGCAGCACGGGACTAGCGGGAGGGCAGGTTAGACAAGAGACCCAGTACTTC
V gene: TRBV28; clone size: .; D gene: .; J gene: TRBJ2-7; CDR3 protein: CASSLPRGLYEQYF; CDR3 DNA: TGTGCCAGCAGTTTACCCAGGGGCCTCTACGAGCAGTACTTC
V gene: TRBV25-1; clone size: few; D gene: .; J gene: TRBJ1-2; CDR3 protein: CASSDPGKGFGYTF; CDR3 DNA: TGTGCCAGCAGTGACCCAGGGAAAGGGTTTGGCTACACCTTC
V gene: TRBV15; clone size: .; D gene: .; J gene: TRBJ2-1; CDR3 protein: CATSKTGEQFF; CDR3 DNA: TGTGCCACCAGCAAGACAGGTGAGCAGTTCTTC
V gene: TRBV28; clone size: .; D gene: TRBD1; J gene: TRBJ1-2; CDR3 protein: CASRARDRSIYGYTF; CDR3 DNA: TGTGCCAGCAGGGCCCGGGACAGGAGTATTTATGGCTACACCTTC
V gene: TRBV29-1; clone size: .; D gene: TRBD1; J gene: TRBJ1-4; CDR3 protein: CSVQKYVQGTGEKLFF; CDR3 DNA: TGCAGCGTTCAGAAATACGTACAGGGGACAGGGGAAAAACTGTTTTTT
V gene: TRBV28; clone size: .; D gene: TRBD2; J gene: TRBJ2-1; CDR3 protein: CASSDSGGVAGVNEQFF; CDR3 DNA: TGTGCCAGCAGTGATAGCGGGGGAGTAGCGGGGGTCAATGAGCAGTTCTTC
V gene: TRBV5-1; clone size: .; D gene: .; J gene: TRBJ1-1; CDR3 protein: CASSYEGRGTEAFF; CDR3 DNA: TGCGCCAGCAGCTATGAGGGGAGGGGCACTGAAGCTTTCTTT
V gene: TRBV5-1; clone size: .; D gene: .; J gene: TRBJ2-3; CDR3 protein: CASSFGAGPDTQYF; CDR3 DNA: TGCGCCAGCAGCTTTGGGGCAGGGCCAGATACGCAGTATTTT
V gene: TRBV6-1; clone size: .; D gene: TRBD1; J gene: TRBJ1-5; CDR3 protein: CASNHRGDQPQHF; CDR3 DNA: TGTGCCAGCAACCACAGGGGGGATCAGCCCCAGCATTTT
V gene: TRBV11-1; clone size: few; D gene: .; J gene: TRBJ1-2; CDR3 protein: CASSLVDGGGYTF; CDR3 DNA: TGTGCCAGCAGCTTGGTGGATGGCGGTGGCTACACCTTC